This T cell receptor beta chain was found in a study of blood T cell repertoires in COVID-19. Study overall: Sites across the United States, Italy and Spain contributed samples from acute and convalescent COVID-19.

Original methodology: Amplifying reference gene primers gave estimates of nucleated cell counts. TCRdb keeps only in-frame clones here, not all; method: immunoSEQ multiplex PCR. The V and J calls and clone size are taken from that table; D and trimming were inferred from the DNA. The sample includes 95,000 to 150,000 clones, around 88% of them seen just once. The sample holds a few counts of this clone. The germline V and J ends were trimmed by 5 bases and 5 bases, with 16 bases remaining between them. The CDR3 runs to 15 residues. Germline loops: CDR1 SGHNT, CDR2 YYREEE (reference sequence). The sequence was collected from a human donor in a cohort sampled during active COVID-19. The sequencing input was peripheral blood. The chain carries TRBV5-4 and TRBJ2-2; tentative D call: TRBD1 (6 bases). CDR3 in DNA: TGTGCCAGCAGTAGGGGGAACAGTCCAACCGGGGAGCTGTTTTTT. This sequence encodes CASSRGNSPTGELFF. Full variable domain (missing parts from reference TRBV5-4 and TRBJ2-2): ETGVTQSPTHLIKTRGQQVTLRCSSQSGHNTVSWYQQALGQGPQFIFQYYREEENGRGNFPPRFSGLQFPNYSSELNVNALELDDSALYLCASSRGNSPTGELFFGEGSRLTVL.